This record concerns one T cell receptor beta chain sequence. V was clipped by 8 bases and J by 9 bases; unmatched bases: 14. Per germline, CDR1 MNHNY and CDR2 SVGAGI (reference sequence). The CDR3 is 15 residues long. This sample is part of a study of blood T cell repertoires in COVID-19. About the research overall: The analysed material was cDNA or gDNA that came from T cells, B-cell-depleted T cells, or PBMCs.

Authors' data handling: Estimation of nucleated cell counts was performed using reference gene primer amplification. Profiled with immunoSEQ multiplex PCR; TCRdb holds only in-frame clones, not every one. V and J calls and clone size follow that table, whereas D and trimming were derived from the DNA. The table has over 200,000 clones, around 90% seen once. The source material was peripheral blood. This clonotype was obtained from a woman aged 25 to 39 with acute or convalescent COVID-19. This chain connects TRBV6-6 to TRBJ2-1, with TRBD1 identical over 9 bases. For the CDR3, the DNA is TGTGCCAGCCATCTGCGGGGACAGGGCGTTACTGAGCAGTTCTTC. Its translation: CASHLRGQGVTEQFF.